The present TCR beta chain was sequenced within a study of cytomegalovirus exposure and HLA in healthy donors. General study results and limits: The investigators catalogued 150 to 200 TCR beta chains as cytomegalovirus-associated.

This clone has a single count. What it recognizes is unknown. Profiled with immunoSEQ multiplex PCR; TCRdb holds only in-frame clones, not every one. The sample records about 98,000 clones, less than 90% being singletons. This CDR3 is 16 amino acids long. Trimming pared 2 bases from V and 0 bases from J, leaving 12 bases between. CDR1 and CDR2 (germline): MNHEY, SVGAGI. The sample taken for sequencing was PBMCs. This rearrangement joins TRBV6-5 to TRBJ2-3; D may be TRBD2 (5 bases). The sequence was collected from a man aged 18 to 29 in good health and CMV-seropositive. The CDR3 DNA sequence: TGTGCCAGCAGTTACGGGCTAGCTGCTAGCACAGATACGCAGTATTTT. This translates into CASSYGLAASTDTQYF.